This T cell receptor beta chain was retrieved from a study of blood T cell repertoires in COVID-19. Overall study context: Spain, Italy and the United States supplied samples that represented acute and convalescent COVID-19.

Sequencing used immunoSEQ multiplex PCR; TCRdb keeps in-frame clones, though not all of them. The table lists about 70,000 clones, around 90% of them singletons, with approximately 19% in the top ten. There are 15 residues in the CDR3. Trimming removed 4 bases from V and 4 bases from J, with 17 bases in between. CDR1 MDHEN and CDR2 SYDVKM come from the germline V gene. V is TRBV28 and J is TRBJ2-7, with D perhaps matching TRBD2 (7 bases). The sequence came from an elderly woman with acute or convalescent COVID-19. Material: peripheral blood. CDR3 sequence: CASSSSGGGVYEQYF. The CDR3 nucleotides read TGTGCCAGCAGTTCCTCTGGAGGGGGGGTTTACGAGCAGTACTTC.